This T cell receptor beta chain is drawn from a study of technical replicates of blood from a handful of donors. The protocol was immunoSEQ multiplex PCR, while the TCRdb copy is restricted to in-frame clones and leaves out a portion. The repertoire holds 50,000 to 70,000 clones, with around 93% as singletons. Germline V gene lookup returns CDR1 GTSNPN and CDR2 SVGIG (reference sequence). The length of the CDR3 is 14 residues. V lost 2 bases to trimming and J lost 8 bases; unmatched junction nucleotides: 5. This clone was observed a handful of times. Sequencing was performed on PBMCs. This TCR came from a human donor in good health. Some clones in this sample may be carry-over from other donors' samples. V is TRBV30 and J is TRBJ1-6; 8 nucleotides align to TRBD1. CDR3 sequence reads: CAWSPQGVYSPLHF. The CDR3 DNA reads TGTGCCTGGAGTCCACAGGGGGTTTATTCACCCCTCCACTTT.